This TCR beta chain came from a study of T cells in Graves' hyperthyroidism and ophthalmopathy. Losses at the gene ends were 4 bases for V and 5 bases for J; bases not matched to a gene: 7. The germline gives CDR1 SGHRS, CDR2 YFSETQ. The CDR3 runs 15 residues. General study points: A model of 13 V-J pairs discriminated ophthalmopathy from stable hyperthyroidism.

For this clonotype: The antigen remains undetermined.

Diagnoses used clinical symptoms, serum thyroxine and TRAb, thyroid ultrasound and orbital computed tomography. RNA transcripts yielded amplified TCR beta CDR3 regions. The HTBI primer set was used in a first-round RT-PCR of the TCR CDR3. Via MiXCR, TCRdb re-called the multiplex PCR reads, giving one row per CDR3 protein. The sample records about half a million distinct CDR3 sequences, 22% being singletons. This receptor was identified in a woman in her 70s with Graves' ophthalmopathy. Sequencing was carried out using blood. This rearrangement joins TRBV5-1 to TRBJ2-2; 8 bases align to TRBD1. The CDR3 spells CASSNGQGRTGELFF. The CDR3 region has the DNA TGCGCCAGCAGCAACGGACAGGGTCGTACCGGGGAGCTGTTTTTT.